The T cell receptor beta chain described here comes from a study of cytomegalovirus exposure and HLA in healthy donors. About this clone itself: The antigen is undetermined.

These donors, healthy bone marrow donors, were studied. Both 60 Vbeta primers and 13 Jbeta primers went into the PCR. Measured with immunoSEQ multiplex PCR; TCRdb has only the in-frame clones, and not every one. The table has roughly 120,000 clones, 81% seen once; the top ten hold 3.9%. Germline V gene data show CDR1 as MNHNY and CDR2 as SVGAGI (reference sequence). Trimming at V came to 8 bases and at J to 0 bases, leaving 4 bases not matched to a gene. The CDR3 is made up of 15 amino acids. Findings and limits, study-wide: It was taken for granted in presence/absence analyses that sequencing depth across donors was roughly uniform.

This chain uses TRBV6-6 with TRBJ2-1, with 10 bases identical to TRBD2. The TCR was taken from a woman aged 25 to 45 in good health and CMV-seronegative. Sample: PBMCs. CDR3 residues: CASGLAVSSYNEQFF. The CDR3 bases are TGTGCCAGCGGACTAGCGGTCTCCTCCTACAATGAGCAGTTCTTC.